This TCR beta chain was sequenced in a study of radiation and T cells in renal cell carcinoma. Trimming removed 4 bases from V and 7 bases from J, with 13 bases in between. The germline V gene encodes CDR1 LNHDA and CDR2 SQIVND (reference sequence). The CDR3 is 14 residues long. The protocol was immunoSEQ multiplex PCR, while the TCRdb copy is restricted to in-frame clones and leaves out a portion. This sample has under 11,000 clones, with roughly 60% found just once. Regarding treatment: treatment-naive control, cytoreductive nephrectomy. Clear cell pathology was present in this patient's renal cell carcinoma. Controls included several female and about a dozen male donors, resected 2011 to 2014.

The source was tumor tissue, collected from a patient whose treatment was nephrectomy without radiotherapy. The clonotype comes from a man aged 35-49 years with renal cell carcinoma. The V gene is TRBV19, the J gene TRBJ1-4, with a weak D call TRBD1 (6 bases). CDR3 DNA: TGTGCCAGTAGTAAGGCCCTCAGGGGTGAAAAACTGTTTTTT. This sequence encodes CASSKALRGEKLFF.